A selection of T cell receptor beta chains follows, all from one sample in a study of cytomegalovirus exposure and HLA in healthy donors. Using immunoSEQ multiplex PCR, the repertoire was profiled, and TCRdb retains in-frame clones only, with some absent. The data hold about 100,000 clones, with 76% observed a single time. Sequencing was carried out using PBMCs. The receptors come from a woman younger than 35 in good health and CMV-seropositive. Each CDR3 is given with its conserved first and last residue. Each record gives: clone size, CDR3 length, D gene, V gene, J gene, CDR3 protein, CDR3 DNA. The D gene is left open where the match is weak. Clone size is given for some rows only: seen once, a few or many times, or a class if the clone is expanded.

>-|14|-|TRBV5-1|TRBJ2-3
CASSLVAGADTQYF
TGCGCCAGCAGCTTGGTGGCGGGTGCAGATACGCAGTATTTT
>-|16|TRBD1|TRBV28|TRBJ1-2
CASSIPGQGGDYGYTF
TGTGCCAGCAGTATCCCCGGACAGGGAGGGGACTATGGCTACACCTTC
>-|11|-|TRBV6-6|TRBJ2-7
CASRNLDEQYF
TGTGCCAGCAGGAACTTGGACGAGCAGTACTTC
>-|14|-|TRBV5-1|TRBJ1-5
CASSLQGESQPQHF
TGCGCCAGCAGCCTGCAAGGGGAAAGTCAGCCCCAGCATTTT
>-|14|-|TRBV19|TRBJ2-3
CASSIAGSTDTQYF
TGTGCCAGTAGTATAGCGGGTAGCACAGATACGCAGTATTTT
>-|16|TRBD2|TRBV25-1|TRBJ2-5
CASSEPTTAGRETQYF
TGTGCCAGCAGTGAACCCACAACGGCCGGGAGGGAGACCCAGTACTTC
>once|10|-|TRBV5-1|TRBJ2-1
CAQGSSEQFF
TGCGCTCAGGGGAGCAGTGAGCAGTTCTTC
>-|14|-|TRBV19|TRBJ2-7
CASSWGQFSYEQYF
TGTGCCAGTAGCTGGGGCCAGTTCTCCTACGAGCAGTACTTC
>-|12|-|TRBV19|TRBJ1-1
CASSIGGIEAFF
TGTGCCAGTAGTATAGGAGGGATTGAAGCTTTCTTT
>-|14|TRBD1|TRBV10-2|TRBJ2-7
CASARDRGPYEQYF
TGCGCCAGCGCCCGGGACAGGGGCCCCTACGAGCAGTACTTC
>-|15|-|TRBV7-8|TRBJ2-4
CASSLGGPAKNIQYF
TGTGCCAGCAGCTTGGGGGGTCCAGCCAAAAACATTCAGTACTTC
>-|15|-|TRBV4-2|TRBJ2-7
CASSQGTGGIDEQYF
TGTGCCAGCAGCCAAGGGACTGGCGGGATCGACGAGCAGTACTTC
>-|12|TRBD1|TRBV6-6|TRBJ2-7
CASAKGAYEQYF
TGTGCCAGCGCTAAGGGGGCTTACGAGCAGTACTTC
>-|14|TRBD2|TRBV9|TRBJ2-3
CASSVGASGDTQYF
TGTGCCAGCAGCGTGGGGGCTAGCGGGGATACGCAGTATTTT
>-|15|-|TRBV2|TRBJ1-1
CASSAQQVMNTEAFF
TGTGCCAGCAGTGCCCAACAGGTCATGAACACTGAAGCTTTCTTT
>-|18|TRBD2|TRBV7-6|TRBJ2-7
CASSAAGTSGSSLYEQYF
TGTGCCAGCAGCGCCGCCGGGACTAGCGGGAGTAGTCTATACGAGCAGTACTTC